What follows are 16 T cell receptor beta chains derived from one specimen sequenced in a study of T cell repertoires in cytomegalovirus infection. No cognate antigen is known for these TCRs. TCRdb re-called the reads with MiXCR, one entry per CDR3 protein. The table lists approximately 990,000 distinct CDR3 sequences, less than 40% of them singletons, with around 15% in the top ten. Source: cultured CD8+ T cells from PBMCs, taken from culture after CMV antigen stimulation. Receptors originate from a human donor in good health (CMV status not recorded). Some clones in this sample may be carry-over from other donors' samples.

This clonotype was found once. This chain uses TRBV4-2 with TRBJ2-2; 7 nucleotides line up with TRBD2. Germline CDR1 and CDR2: LGHNA and YNFKEQ. This CDR3 contains 15 residues. V lost 3 bases and J lost 6; bases outside the gene matches: 7. The chain's CDR3 is CASSHKTRGAGELFF. The CDR3 coding sequence is TGTGCCAGCAGCCATAAGACCCGGGGGGCCGGGGAGCTGTTTTTT.

This sequence joins TRBV28 and TRBJ1-1; TRBD1 matches at 11 bases. Germline CDR1 reads MDHEN; CDR2 reads SYDVKM. The CDR3 is 15 residues long. V gave up 0 bases and J gave up 7 bases; unmatched junction bases: 4. The DNA of the CDR3 is TGTGCCAGCAGTTTATGGGACAGGGGGCAAGGTGAAGCTTTCTTT. It yields the protein CASSLWDRGQGEAFF.

There are many counts of this clonotype. This chain connects TRBV7-9 to TRBJ2-1; D uncertain. Trimming removed 4 bases at V and 1 base at J, with 8 bases between. Germline V CDR1 and CDR2: SEHNR, FQNEAQ (reference sequence). The CDR3 totals 14 residues. The CDR3 coding sequence is TGTGCCAGCAGCTACGTTAGGTCCTACAATGAGCAGTTCTTC. As protein: CASSYVRSYNEQFF.

This chain joins TRBV24-1 and TRBJ2-2; D is perhaps TRBD1 (5 bases). The germline V gene has CDR1 KGHDR and CDR2 SFDVKD. The CDR3 loop spans 14 amino acids. CDR3 amino acids: CVTQGYSNTGELFF. DNA of the CDR3: TGTGTCACGCAGGGATATTCGAACACCGGGGAGCTGTTTTTT.

In its sample, this clonotype was seen once. This chain joins TRBV7-6 and TRBJ2-7, with TRBD2 matching 8 bases. This CDR3 has 16 residues. With V trimmed by 5 bases and J by 7 bases, 16 bases remained unmatched. In germline, CDR1 is SGHVS, CDR2 FNYEAQ. CDR3 sequence reads: CASSPLAGPYYREQYF. In DNA form, the CDR3 reads TGTGCCAGCAGCCCTCTAGCGGGCCCCTACTATAGGGAGCAGTACTTC.

This clonotype was seen repeatedly, ten times or more. Here the CDR3 reads CASSPDFSPYNEQFF. The CDR3 DNA sequence: TGTGCCAGCAGCCCGGACTTTTCCCCCTACAATGAGCAGTTCTTC. The chain carries TRBV7-6 and TRBJ2-1; tentatively, D is TRBD2 (5 bases). The V end was cut by 5 bases, the J end by 2 bases, with 13 bases between. Germline values: CDR1 SGHVS, CDR2 FNYEAQ. There are 15 residues in the CDR3. Full variable domain (rest looked up from reference TRBV7-6 and TRBJ2-1): GAGVSQSPRYKVTKRGQDVALRCDPISGHVSLYWYRQALGQGPEFLTYFNYEAQQDKSGLPNDRFSAERPEGSISTLTIQRTEQRDSAMYRCASSPDFSPYNEQFFGPGTRLTVL.

The genes are TRBV28 and TRBJ2-3; D gene ambiguous. Germline CDR1 and CDR2: MDHEN and SYDVKM. Trimming removed 7 bases at V and 3 bases at J, with 11 bases between. This CDR3 spans 13 amino acids. The CDR3 coding sequence is TGTGCCAGCAAAGTGGCCGGGACAGATACGCAGTATTTT. It codes for CASKVAGTDTQYF.

This clonotype has just a few counts. J is TRBJ1-6 and V is TRBV7-9; the match to TRBD1 covers 7 bases. Losses at the gene ends were 5 bases for V and 8 bases for J; bases not matched to a gene: 9. Germline lookup yields CDR1 SEHNR and CDR2 FQNEAQ (reference sequence). This CDR3 has 15 residues. The CDR3 spells CASSLNHRGDSPLHF. DNA for the CDR3: TGTGCCAGCAGCCTAAACCACAGGGGTGATTCACCCCTCCACTTT.

The V and J genes are TRBV27 and TRBJ1-6; D remains ambiguous. The CDR3 is 13 amino acids. Trimming took off 5 bases at V and 7 bases at J, with 9 bases between the two ends. Germline V gene lookup returns CDR1 MNHEY and CDR2 SMNVEV (reference sequence). CDR3 nucleotides: TGTGCCAGCAGTCCAGGATGGAATTCACCCCTCCACTTT. Translating gives CASSPGWNSPLHF.

CDR3 sequence reads: CASSSKGGNEQFF. In nucleotides, the CDR3 is TGTGCCAGCAGCTCCAAGGGGGGCAATGAGCAGTTCTTC. The V gene is TRBV7-9, the J gene TRBJ2-1; either TRBD1 or TRBD2 may fit D (6 bases each). The CDR3 spans 13 residues. The V and J ends lost 4 bases and 6 bases respectively, with 10 bases between them. In germline, CDR1 is SEHNR, CDR2 FQNEAQ (reference sequence).

The chain couples TRBV6-1 to TRBJ2-5, with D possibly matching TRBD2 (5 bases). There are 13 residues in the CDR3. Germline-derived CDR1 and CDR2 are MNHNS and SASEGT. The V end was cut by 2 bases, the J end by 3 bases, with 7 bases between. CDR3 sequence (DNA): TGTGCCAGCAGTGAATGGGGAGAAGAGACCCAGTACTTC. This sequence encodes CASSEWGEETQYF.

V is TRBV9 and J is TRBJ2-2, with a weak D call TRBD1 (6 bases). The germline gives CDR1 SGDLS, CDR2 YYNGEE. V was clipped by 4 bases and J by 4 bases, with 14 bases between them. This CDR3 region has 15 residues. For the CDR3, the DNA is TGTGCCAGCAGCTACCGACAGGCTTTCACCGGGGAGCTGTTTTTT. Encoded protein: CASSYRQAFTGELFF.

Here the CDR3 reads CASSYSAGSNTGELFF. For the CDR3, the DNA is TGTGCCAGCAGTTACTCTGCAGGGTCAAACACCGGGGAGCTGTTTTTT. The chain carries TRBV6-2 or TRBV6-3 and TRBJ2-2; D might be TRBD1 (5 bases). Trimming shortened V by 0 bases and J by 2 bases, and 10 bases separated the two germline ends. Germline V gene lookup returns CDR1 MNHEY and CDR2 SVGEGT. The CDR3 contains 16 residues.

This chain joins TRBV6-1 and TRBJ2-3; 9 nucleotides line up with TRBD1. There are 14 residues in the CDR3. CDR1 is MNHNS, CDR2 SASEGT, per germline. Germline trimming cut 7 bases from V and 10 bases from J; bases unmatched to any gene: 12. The CDR3 loop reads CASNPGQGLFAQYF. The CDR3 nucleotides are TGTGCCAGCAATCCGGGACAGGGTTTATTTGCGCAGTATTTT.

This clonotype was detected only a few times. The chain is built from TRBV7-3 and TRBJ1-1, with D possibly TRBD1 on 5 matching bases. Trimming pared 5 bases from V and 2 bases from J, leaving 12 bases between. CDR1 and CDR2 (germline): SGHTA, FQGTGA. The CDR3 covers 14 residues. The chain's CDR3 is CASSPWGPNTEAFF. The CDR3 DNA sequence: TGTGCCAGCAGCCCTTGGGGCCCTAACACTGAAGCTTTCTTT.

Notes on this clonotype: A much more abundant neighbour one base away suggests this may be a read error. The chain uses TRBV7-6 and TRBJ2-5, with D perhaps matching TRBD1 (6 bases). The germline V gene has CDR1 SGHVS and CDR2 FNYEAQ. Deletions cut 6 bases from V and 3 bases from J, with 11 bases between. This CDR3 region has 13 residues. The CDR3 region has the DNA TGTGCCAGCAGATTAAGGACAGAAGAGACCCAGTACTTC. Amino acid sequence: CASRLRTEETQYF.